Each of the 21 T cell receptor beta chains below was sequenced from the same sample in a study of naive and memory T cell subsets. The beta constant-region primer was an equimolar mix of two oligonucleotides covering TRBC1 and TRBC2. The ligated cDNA underwent four PCR rounds using SP2 and nested alpha and beta constant-region primers. One entry per CDR3 protein, called by TCRdb with MiXCR from the UMI-ligation and nested PCR reads. The table shows about 120,000 distinct CDR3 sequences, with around 35% occurring only once. Sequencing used central memory CD4+ T cells from blood. Receptor source: a human donor in good health.

This clonotype has ten or more counts. V usage is TRBV28 and J usage is TRBJ1-1; D unresolved. The ends were cut back, 2 bases at V and 1 base at J, with 5 bases in the middle. Germline lookup yields CDR1 MDHEN and CDR2 SYDVKM. There are 13 residues in the CDR3. The CDR3 region has the DNA TGTGCCAGCAGTTTAGAGGGGAACACTGAAGCTTTCTTT. This encodes CASSLEGNTEAFF. The full variable domain, with the rest looked up from reference TRBV28 and TRBJ1-1, is DVKVTQSSRYLVKRTGEKVFLECVQDMDHENMFWYRQDPGLGLRLIYFSYDVKMKEKGDIPEGYSVSREKKERFSLILESASTNQTSMYLCASSLEGNTEAFFGQGTRLTVV.

A word on this clonotype: The junction shows a germline mismatch at one end, possibly a read error. The V gene is TRBV7-9, the J gene TRBJ1-2; TRBD1 matches 7 bases. CDR1 is SEHNR, CDR2 FQNEAQ, per germline (reference sequence). CDR3 length: 15 residues. CDR3 protein: CAISLAETGYYGYTF. The CDR3 DNA sequence: TGTGCCATCAGCTTAGCTGAGACAGGGTACTATGGCTACACCTTC.

The chain has TRBV5-1 and TRBJ2-7; 10 bases are a match to TRBD1. Trimming removed 0 bases from V and 2 bases from J; junction bases left unmatched: 5. This CDR3 region has 16 residues. Germline assignment: CDR1 SGHRS and CDR2 YFSETQ. Here the CDR3 reads CASSLVGQGTAYEQYF. CDR3 in DNA: TGCGCCAGCAGCTTGGTGGGACAGGGGACCGCCTACGAGCAGTACTTC.

The chain links TRBV7-9 to TRBJ2-4; 8 nucleotides align to TRBD2. This CDR3 region has 14 residues. V lost 4 bases and J lost 7; bases outside the gene matches: 6. Germline V gives CDR1 SEHNR, CDR2 FQNEAQ (reference sequence). For the CDR3, the DNA is TGTGCCAGCAGCTACGGACTAGCTGGGAACATTCAGTACTTC. This codes for CASSYGLAGNIQYF.

The chain links TRBV7-6 to TRBJ2-5; weak D call: TRBD1 (5 bases). The CDR3 sequence is 15 residues long. The germline CDR1 and CDR2 sequences are SGHVS and FNYEAQ. Trimming stripped 5 bases from V and 5 bases from J, with 18 bases between. The CDR3 loop is CASSRNLGATETQYF. CDR3 bases: TGTGCCAGCAGCCGCAATCTTGGGGCGACGGAGACCCAGTACTTC.

This clonotype came up a few times. The J gene is TRBJ1-1, the V gene TRBV29-1, with D uncertain. Trimming left V 6 bases short and J 3 bases short, with 11 bases between. CDR1 is SQVTM and CDR2 is ANQGSEA in the germline V gene. This CDR3 spans 12 amino acids. The CDR3 DNA reads TGCAGCGTCGCCAGAGCTGACACTGAAGCTTTCTTT. Amino acid sequence: CSVARADTEAFF.

This clonotype occurred a few times. This chain links TRBV2 with TRBJ2-7, with 8 bases aligning to TRBD1. The CDR3 runs 12 residues. The junction had 4 bases not matched to a gene; V was cut back by 8 bases and J by 4 bases. CDR1 and CDR2 from the germline V gene are SNHLY and FYNNEI. The CDR3 sequence is CASGQGSYEQYF. CDR3 in DNA: TGTGCCAGCGGACAGGGTAGTTACGAGCAGTACTTC.

This clonotype has a handful of counts. V usage is TRBV11-2 and J usage is TRBJ2-7; TRBD1 might be the D (5 bases). The V end lost 2 bases, the J end lost 5 bases, and 16 bases lay between the germline ends. The CDR3 contains 15 residues. Germline CDR1 is SGHAT and CDR2 is FQNNGV. Written as DNA, the CDR3 is TGTGCCAGCAGCTTAAGCTCTTTTGGGGCTGACGAGCAGTACTTC. Protein product: CASSLSSFGADEQYF.

This chain uses TRBV2 with TRBJ2-2; TRBD2 is a possible D gene (5 bases). The CDR3 sequence is 15 residues long. V lost 8 bases and J 8 bases, leaving 21 bases between the germline ends. Germline-derived CDR1 and CDR2 are SNHLY and FYNNEI. The CDR3: CASGRGNLDQGELFF. The CDR3 nucleotides read TGTGCCAGCGGACGAGGGAATCTAGACCAGGGGGAGCTGTTTTTT.

This sequence joins TRBV18 and TRBJ2-2; D gene ambiguous. Germline V gene data show CDR1 as KGHSH and CDR2 as LQKENI. V dropped 3 bases and J dropped 1 base, with 6 bases sitting between them. The CDR3 is 14 amino acids. CDR3 region: CASSPSENTGELFF. CDR3 sequence (DNA): TGTGCCAGCTCACCCTCGGAGAACACCGGGGAGCTGTTTTTT.

The DNA for the CDR3 is TGTGCCAGCAGCCAAAGGCGTCTAGCGGGACCCGAGAGTGAGCAGTTCTTC. Its protein is CASSQRRLAGPESEQFF. This rearrangement joins TRBV11-2 to TRBJ2-1, with 9 bases matching TRBD2. Germline CDR1 is SGHAT and CDR2 is FQNNGV. The CDR3 sequence is 17 residues long. The V and J ends lost 5 bases and 9 bases, in that order; junction bases with no gene match: 17.

The V gene is TRBV5-5, the J gene TRBJ1-1; D possibly corresponds to TRBD1 (5 bases). This CDR3 contains 15 residues. V lost 4 bases and J 1 base, leaving 14 bases between the germline ends. Germline CDR1 and CDR2: SGHKS and YYEKEE (reference sequence). The CDR3 protein is CASSPEGIPNTEAFF. CDR3 in DNA: TGTGCCAGCAGCCCGGAGGGGATACCGAACACTGAAGCTTTCTTT.

This clonotype has a handful of counts. The rearrangement links TRBV6-5 to TRBJ1-2; D ambiguous. Trimming took 8 bases from V and 5 from J, leaving 12 bases between them. CDR1 is MNHEY, CDR2 SVGAGI, per germline. The CDR3 has 12 amino acids. The CDR3 bases are TGTGCCAGCGGTCGGACGGTGTATGGCTACACCTTC. Translated, it gives CASGRTVYGYTF.

This clonotype showed up just once. The chain uses TRBV29-1 and TRBJ1-2, with D uncertain. Germline lookup yields CDR1 SQVTM and CDR2 ANQGSEA. Trimming took 5 bases from V and 2 from J, leaving 9 bases between them. The CDR3 sequence is 12 residues long. The CDR3 loop is CSVMTQNYGYTF. In nucleotides, the CDR3 is TGCAGCGTTATGACACAGAACTATGGCTACACCTTC.

This chain connects TRBV28 to TRBJ1-5; TRBD1 is a possible D gene (5 bases). This CDR3 has 17 residues. Trimming removed 6 bases from V and 0 bases from J, with 18 bases in between. The germline gives CDR1 MDHEN, CDR2 SYDVKM. CDR3 sequence: CASRINRQPYSNQPQHF. The CDR3 DNA follows: TGTGCCAGCAGGATAAATAGACAGCCGTATAGCAATCAGCCCCAGCATTTT.

This chain uses TRBV7-9 with TRBJ2-1; TRBD2 might be the D (6 bases). The CDR3 spans 16 residues. The germline V gene has CDR1 SEHNR and CDR2 FQNEAQ (reference sequence). Trimming cost V 5 bases and J 2 bases, with 16 bases left between them. The CDR3 bases are TGTGCCAGCAGCATCCAAGCGGGCCTAACCTACAATGAGCAGTTCTTC. This translates into CASSIQAGLTYNEQFF.

This chain connects TRBV12-5 to TRBJ2-2; no reliable D call. This CDR3 comprises 15 residues. Deletions cut 0 bases from V and 3 bases from J, with 8 bases between. CDR1 and CDR2 (germline): LGHNT, FRNRAP. CDR3 amino acids: CASGLVLRHTGELFF. CDR3 nucleotides: TGTGCTAGTGGTTTGGTACTCCGACACACCGGGGAGCTGTTTTTT.

V gene TRBV12-3 or TRBV12-4 combines with J gene TRBJ1-2; TRBD1 agrees at 9 bases. The CDR3 has 15 residues. V shed 5 bases and J 6 bases; nucleotides not matched to a gene: 10. The CDR3 here is CASSPRTGGKDGYTF. The CDR3 DNA reads as TGTGCCAGCAGTCCTCGAACAGGGGGCAAGGATGGCTACACCTTC.

This clonotype was found a few times. DNA of the CDR3: TGCGCCAGCAGCTTGGGGGGAGTCCAAGAGACCCAGTACTTC. It specifies CASSLGGVQETQYF. The chain is built from TRBV5-1 and TRBJ2-5, with D perhaps matching TRBD2 (5 bases). Germline-derived CDR1 and CDR2 are SGHRS and YFSETQ. The V gene lost 0 bases and the J gene lost 1 base, with 7 bases spanning the gap. This CDR3 region has 14 residues.

The chain joins TRBV9 to TRBJ2-7; D ambiguous. The V and J ends lost 0 bases and 2 bases respectively, with 9 bases between them. The CDR3 consists of 14 residues. From germline, CDR1 is SGDLS and CDR2 YYNGEE. The CDR3 here is CASSVDVSAYEQYF. The CDR3 bases are TGTGCCAGCAGCGTAGATGTCAGTGCCTACGAGCAGTACTTC.

This chain uses TRBV18 with TRBJ2-1; D remains unclear. Deletions cut 3 bases from V and 7 bases from J, with 19 bases between. Germline-derived CDR1 and CDR2 are KGHSH and LQKENI. The CDR3 is made up of 16 amino acids. The CDR3 nucleotides are TGTGCCAGCTCACCTAATCCAGCGAGAAGTCGTAATGAGCAGTTCTTC. Its translation: CASSPNPARSRNEQFF.